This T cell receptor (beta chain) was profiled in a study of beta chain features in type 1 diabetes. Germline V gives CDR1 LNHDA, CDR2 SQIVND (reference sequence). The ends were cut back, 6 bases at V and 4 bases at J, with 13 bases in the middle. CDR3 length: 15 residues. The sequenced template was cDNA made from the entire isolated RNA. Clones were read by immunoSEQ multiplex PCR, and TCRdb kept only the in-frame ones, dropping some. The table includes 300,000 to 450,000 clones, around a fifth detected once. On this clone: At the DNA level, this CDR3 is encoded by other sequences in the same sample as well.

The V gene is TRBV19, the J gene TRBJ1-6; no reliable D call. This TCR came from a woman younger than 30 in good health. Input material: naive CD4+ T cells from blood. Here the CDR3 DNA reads TGTGCCAGTAGCCCTGGTAGGACTTATAATTCACCCCTCCACTTT. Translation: CASSPGRTYNSPLHF.